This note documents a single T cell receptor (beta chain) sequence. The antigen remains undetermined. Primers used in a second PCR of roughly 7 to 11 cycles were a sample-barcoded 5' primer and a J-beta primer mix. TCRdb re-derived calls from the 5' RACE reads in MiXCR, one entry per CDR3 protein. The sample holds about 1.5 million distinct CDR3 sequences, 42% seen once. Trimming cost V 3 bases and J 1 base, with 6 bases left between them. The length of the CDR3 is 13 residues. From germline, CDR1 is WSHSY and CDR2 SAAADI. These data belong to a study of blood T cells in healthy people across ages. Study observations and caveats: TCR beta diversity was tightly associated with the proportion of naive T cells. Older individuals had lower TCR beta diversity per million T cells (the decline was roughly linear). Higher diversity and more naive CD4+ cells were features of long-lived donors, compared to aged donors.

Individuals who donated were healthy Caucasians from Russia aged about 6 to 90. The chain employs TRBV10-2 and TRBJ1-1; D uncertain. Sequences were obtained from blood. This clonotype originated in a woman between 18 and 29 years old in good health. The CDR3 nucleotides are TGCGCCAGCAGTGACCACAAGAACACTGAAGCTTTCTTT. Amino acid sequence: CASSDHKNTEAFF.